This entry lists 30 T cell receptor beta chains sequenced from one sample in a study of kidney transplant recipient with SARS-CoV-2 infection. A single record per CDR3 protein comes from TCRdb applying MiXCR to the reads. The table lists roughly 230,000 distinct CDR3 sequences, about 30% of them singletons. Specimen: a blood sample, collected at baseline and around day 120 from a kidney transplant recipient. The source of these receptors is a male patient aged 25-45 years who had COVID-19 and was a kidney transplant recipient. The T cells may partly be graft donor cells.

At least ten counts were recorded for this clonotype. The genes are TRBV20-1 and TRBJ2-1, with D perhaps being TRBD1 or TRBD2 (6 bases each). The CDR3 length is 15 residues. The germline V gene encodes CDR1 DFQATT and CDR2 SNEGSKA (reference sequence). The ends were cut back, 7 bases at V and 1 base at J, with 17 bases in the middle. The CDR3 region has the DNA TGCAGTGTCGGGGCTGGAGGGGGATCCTACAATGAGCAGTTCTTC. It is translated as CSVGAGGGSYNEQFF.

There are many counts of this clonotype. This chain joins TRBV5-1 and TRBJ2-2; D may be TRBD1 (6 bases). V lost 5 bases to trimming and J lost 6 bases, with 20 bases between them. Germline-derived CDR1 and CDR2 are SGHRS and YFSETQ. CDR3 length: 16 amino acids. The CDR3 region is CASSPAQGQSSGELFF. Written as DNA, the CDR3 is TGCGCCAGCAGTCCCGCACAGGGACAATCCTCCGGGGAGCTGTTTTTT.

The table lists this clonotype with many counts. CDR3 protein: CASSADASARKTYGYTF. The CDR3 bases are TGTGCCAGCAGCGCCGACGCTTCAGCTCGAAAGACCTATGGCTACACCTTC. This chain joins TRBV7-4 and TRBJ1-2; D gene unclear. V lost 5 bases to trimming and J lost 4 bases, with 23 bases between them. The length of the CDR3 is 17 residues. Germline-derived CDR1 and CDR2 are SGHVT and SQSDAQ.

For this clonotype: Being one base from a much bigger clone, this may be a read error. CDR3 loop: CASSRNSPISGSTGELFF. CDR3 nucleotides: TGTGCCAGCAGCAGGAATTCTCCCATTTCAGGCTCGACCGGGGAGCTGTTTTTT. The chain has TRBV3-1 and TRBJ2-2; no firm D call. The germline V gene has CDR1 LGHDT and CDR2 YNNKEL (reference sequence). The CDR3 length is 18 residues. Trimming removed 5 bases at V and 5 bases at J, with 24 bases between.

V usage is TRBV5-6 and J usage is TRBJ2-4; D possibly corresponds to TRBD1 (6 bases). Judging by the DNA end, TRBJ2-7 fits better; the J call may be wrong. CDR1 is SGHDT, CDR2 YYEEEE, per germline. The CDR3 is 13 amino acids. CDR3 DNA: TGTGCCAGCGGCCCGGGACAACCCTACGAGCAGTACTTC. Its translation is CASGPGQPYEQYF.

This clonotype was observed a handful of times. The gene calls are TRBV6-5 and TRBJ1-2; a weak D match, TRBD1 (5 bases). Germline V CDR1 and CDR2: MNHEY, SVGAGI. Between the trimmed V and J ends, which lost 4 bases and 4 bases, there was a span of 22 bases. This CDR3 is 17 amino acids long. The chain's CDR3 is CASSLQGSMRKTYGYTF. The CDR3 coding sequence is TGTGCCAGCAGTTTGCAGGGCTCTATGCGAAAGACCTATGGCTACACCTTC.

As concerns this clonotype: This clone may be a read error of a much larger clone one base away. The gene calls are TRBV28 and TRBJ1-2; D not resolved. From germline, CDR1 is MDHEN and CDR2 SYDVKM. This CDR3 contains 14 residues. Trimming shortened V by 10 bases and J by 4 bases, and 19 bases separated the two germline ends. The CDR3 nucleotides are TGTGCCAACGGCGACCCCAGACCCCTCTATGGCTACACCTTC. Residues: CANGDPRPLYGYTF.

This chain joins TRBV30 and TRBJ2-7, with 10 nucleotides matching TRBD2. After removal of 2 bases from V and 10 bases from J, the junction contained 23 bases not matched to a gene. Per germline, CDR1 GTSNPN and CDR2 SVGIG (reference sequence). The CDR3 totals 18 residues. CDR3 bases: TGTGCCTGGAGTCCTCGACGTGGACTAGCGGAGATGCAAGAGGCCCAGTACTTC. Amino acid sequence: CAWSPRRGLAEMQEAQYF.

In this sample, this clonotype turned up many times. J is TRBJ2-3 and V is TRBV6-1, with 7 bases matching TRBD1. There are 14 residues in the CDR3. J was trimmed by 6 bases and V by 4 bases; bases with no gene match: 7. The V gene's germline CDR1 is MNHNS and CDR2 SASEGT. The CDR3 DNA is TGTGCCAGCAGTGTACAGGGGTCCCGCGATACGCAGTATTTT. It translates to CASSVQGSRDTQYF.

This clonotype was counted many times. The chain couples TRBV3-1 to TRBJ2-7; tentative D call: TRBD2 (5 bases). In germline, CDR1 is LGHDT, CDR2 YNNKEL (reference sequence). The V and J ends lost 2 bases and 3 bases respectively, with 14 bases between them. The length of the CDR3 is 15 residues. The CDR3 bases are TGTGCCAGCAGCCAACGGAGGAGTAGAAGCTACGAGCAGTACTTC. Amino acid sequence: CASSQRRSRSYEQYF.

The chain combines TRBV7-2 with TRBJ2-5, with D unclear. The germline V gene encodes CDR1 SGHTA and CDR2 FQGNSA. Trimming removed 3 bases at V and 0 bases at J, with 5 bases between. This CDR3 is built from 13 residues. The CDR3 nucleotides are TGTGCCAGCAGCTTCGAGTACCAAGAGACCCAGTACTTC. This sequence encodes CASSFEYQETQYF.

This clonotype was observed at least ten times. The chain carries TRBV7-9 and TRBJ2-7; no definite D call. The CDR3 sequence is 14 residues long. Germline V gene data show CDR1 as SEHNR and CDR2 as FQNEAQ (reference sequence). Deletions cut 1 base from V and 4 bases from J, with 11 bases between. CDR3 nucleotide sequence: TGTGCCAGCAGCTTAGTAACTGATAGATACGAGCAGTACTTC. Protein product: CASSLVTDRYEQYF.

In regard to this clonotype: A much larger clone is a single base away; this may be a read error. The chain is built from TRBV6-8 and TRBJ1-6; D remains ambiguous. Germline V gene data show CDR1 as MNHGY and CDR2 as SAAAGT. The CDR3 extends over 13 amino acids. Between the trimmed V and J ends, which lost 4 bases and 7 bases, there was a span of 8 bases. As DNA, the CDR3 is TGTGCCAGCAGTTGGGCAGTCAATTCACCCCTCCACTTT. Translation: CASSWAVNSPLHF.

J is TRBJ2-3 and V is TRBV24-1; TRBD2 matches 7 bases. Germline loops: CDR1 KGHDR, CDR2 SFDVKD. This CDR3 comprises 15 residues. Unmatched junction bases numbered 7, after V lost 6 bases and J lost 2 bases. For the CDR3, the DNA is TGTGCCACCAGTTGGATTAGCGGGTTCACAGATACGCAGTATTTT. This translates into CATSWISGFTDTQYF.

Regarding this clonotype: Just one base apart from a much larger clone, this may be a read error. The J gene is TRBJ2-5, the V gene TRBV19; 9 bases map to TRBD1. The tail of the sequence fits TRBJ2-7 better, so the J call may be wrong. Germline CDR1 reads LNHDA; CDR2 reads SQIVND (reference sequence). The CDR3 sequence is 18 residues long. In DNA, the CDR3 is TGTGCCAGTAGCAACAGGGGGCTTTCTAGCGGAATTAACTACGAGCAGTACTTC. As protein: CASSNRGLSSGINYEQYF.

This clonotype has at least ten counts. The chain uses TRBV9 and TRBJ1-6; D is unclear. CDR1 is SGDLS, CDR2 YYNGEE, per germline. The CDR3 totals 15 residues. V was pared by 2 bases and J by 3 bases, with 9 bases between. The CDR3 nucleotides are TGTGCCAGCAGCGTGGGCCGGGACTATAATTCACCCCTCCACTTT. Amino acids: CASSVGRDYNSPLHF.

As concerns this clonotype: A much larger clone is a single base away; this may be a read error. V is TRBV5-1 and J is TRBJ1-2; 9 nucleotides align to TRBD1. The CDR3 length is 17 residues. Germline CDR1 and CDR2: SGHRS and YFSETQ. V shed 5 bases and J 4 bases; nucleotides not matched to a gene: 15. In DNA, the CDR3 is TGCGCCAGCAGTCCACTCCGTGGGACAGGGTATCGCTATGGCTACACCTTC. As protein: CASSPLRGTGYRYGYTF.

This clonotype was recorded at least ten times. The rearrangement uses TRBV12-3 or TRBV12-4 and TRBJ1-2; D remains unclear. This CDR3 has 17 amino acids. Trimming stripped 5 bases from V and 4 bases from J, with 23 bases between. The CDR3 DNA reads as TGTGCCAGCAGTGTTAGAGACACAGCAGGAAAGACCTATGGCTACACCTTC. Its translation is CASSVRDTAGKTYGYTF.

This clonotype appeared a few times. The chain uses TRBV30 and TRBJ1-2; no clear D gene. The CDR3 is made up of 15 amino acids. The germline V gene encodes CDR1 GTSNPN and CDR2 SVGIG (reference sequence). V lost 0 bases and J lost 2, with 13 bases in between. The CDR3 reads CAWSVDAAGNYGYTF. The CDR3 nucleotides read TGTGCCTGGAGTGTAGACGCGGCCGGGAACTATGGCTACACCTTC.

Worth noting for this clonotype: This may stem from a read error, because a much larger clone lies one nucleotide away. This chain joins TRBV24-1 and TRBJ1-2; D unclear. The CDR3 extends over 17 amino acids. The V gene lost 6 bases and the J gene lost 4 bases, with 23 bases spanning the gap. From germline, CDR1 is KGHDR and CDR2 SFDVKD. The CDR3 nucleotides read TGTGCCACCAGTACGAATAGTAGTACCAGAAAGACCTATGGCTACACCTTC. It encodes CATSTNSSTRKTYGYTF.

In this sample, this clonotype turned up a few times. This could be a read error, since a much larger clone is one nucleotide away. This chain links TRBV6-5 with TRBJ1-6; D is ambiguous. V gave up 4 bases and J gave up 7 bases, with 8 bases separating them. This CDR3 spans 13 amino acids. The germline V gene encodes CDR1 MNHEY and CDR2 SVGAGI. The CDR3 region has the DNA TGTGCCAGCAGTTGCTCGGGGAATTCACCCCTCCACTTT. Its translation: CASSCSGNSPLHF.

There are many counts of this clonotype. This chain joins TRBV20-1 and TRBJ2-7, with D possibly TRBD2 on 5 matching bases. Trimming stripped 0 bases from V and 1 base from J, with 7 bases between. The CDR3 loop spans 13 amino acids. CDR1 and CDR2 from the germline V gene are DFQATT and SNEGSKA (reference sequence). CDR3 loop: CSARETISYEQYF. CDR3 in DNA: TGCAGTGCTAGAGAGACTATTTCCTACGAGCAGTACTTC.

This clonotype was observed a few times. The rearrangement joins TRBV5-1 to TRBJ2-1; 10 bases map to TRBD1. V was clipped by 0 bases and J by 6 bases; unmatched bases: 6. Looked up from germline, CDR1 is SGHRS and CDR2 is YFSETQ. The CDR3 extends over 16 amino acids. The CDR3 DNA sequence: TGCGCCAGCAGCTTGGCGCCGGGACAGGGGTCCAATGAGCAGTTCTTC. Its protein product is CASSLAPGQGSNEQFF.

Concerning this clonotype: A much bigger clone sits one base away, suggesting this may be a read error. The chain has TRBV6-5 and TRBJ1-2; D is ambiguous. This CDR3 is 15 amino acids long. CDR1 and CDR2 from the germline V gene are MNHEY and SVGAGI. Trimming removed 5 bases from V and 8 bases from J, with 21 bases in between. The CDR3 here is CASSLGGINRWGYTF. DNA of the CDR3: TGTGCCAGCAGTCTGGGCGGGATTAATCGGTGGGGCTACACCTTC.

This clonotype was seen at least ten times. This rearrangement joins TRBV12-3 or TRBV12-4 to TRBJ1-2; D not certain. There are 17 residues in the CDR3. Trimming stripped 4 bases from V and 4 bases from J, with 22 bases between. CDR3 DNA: TGTGCCAGCAGTTATGTGCACAGCTTCCGAAAGACCTATGGCTACACCTTC. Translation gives CASSYVHSFRKTYGYTF.

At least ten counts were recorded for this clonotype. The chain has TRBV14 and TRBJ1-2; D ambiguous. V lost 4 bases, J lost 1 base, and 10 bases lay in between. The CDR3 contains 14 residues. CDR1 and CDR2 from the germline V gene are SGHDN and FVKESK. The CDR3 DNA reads TGTGCCAGCAGCCCTCCTGGGGATAACTATGGCTACACCTTC. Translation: CASSPPGDNYGYTF.

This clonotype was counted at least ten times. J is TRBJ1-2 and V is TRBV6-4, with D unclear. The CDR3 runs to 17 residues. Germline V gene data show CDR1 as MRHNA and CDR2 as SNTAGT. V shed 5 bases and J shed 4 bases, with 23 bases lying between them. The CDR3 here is CASSLIISHGKTYGYTF. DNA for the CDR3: TGTGCCAGCAGTTTAATTATCTCACACGGAAAGACCTATGGCTACACCTTC.

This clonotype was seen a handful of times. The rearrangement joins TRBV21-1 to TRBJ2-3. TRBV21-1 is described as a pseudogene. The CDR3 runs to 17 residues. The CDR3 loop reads CAGSNPLATVMQDTQYF. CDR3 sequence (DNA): TGTGCCGGCAGCAACCCATTAGCTACAGTCATGCAAGATACGCAGTATTTT.

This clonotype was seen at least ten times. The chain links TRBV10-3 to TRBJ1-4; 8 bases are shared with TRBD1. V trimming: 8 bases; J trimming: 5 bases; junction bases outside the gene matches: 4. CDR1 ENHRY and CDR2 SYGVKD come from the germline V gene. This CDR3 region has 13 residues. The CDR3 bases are TGTGCCATCGGGGACAGGATAAATGAAAAACTGTTTTTT. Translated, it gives CAIGDRINEKLFF.

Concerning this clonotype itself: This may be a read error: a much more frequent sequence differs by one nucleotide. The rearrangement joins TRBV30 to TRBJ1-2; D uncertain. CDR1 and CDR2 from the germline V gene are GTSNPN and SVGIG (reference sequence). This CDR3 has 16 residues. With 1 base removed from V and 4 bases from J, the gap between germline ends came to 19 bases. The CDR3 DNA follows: TGTGCCTGGAGTGACAAGCGTTATAGAAAGACCTATGGCTACACCTTC. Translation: CAWSDKRYRKTYGYTF. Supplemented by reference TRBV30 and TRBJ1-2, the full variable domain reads SQTIHQWPATLVQPVGSPLSLECTVEGTSNPNLYWYRQAAGRGLQLLFYSVGIGQISSEVPQNLSASRPQDRQFILSSKKLLLSDSGFYLCAWSDKRYRKTYGYTFGSGTRLTVV.